The 31 T cell receptor beta chains given below trace back to one sample, sequenced in a study of cytomegalovirus exposure and HLA in healthy donors. A multiplex PCR was run with 60 Vbeta primers and 13 Jbeta primers. The data were produced by immunoSEQ multiplex PCR, yet TCRdb's version contains in-frame clones alone and is incomplete. The sample holds about 64,000 clones. Sequencing was carried out using PBMCs. These receptors were collected from a woman in her late teens or twenties in good health and CMV-seronegative.

The CDR3 loop is CASSLALFHQETQYF. The CDR3 DNA reads TGTGCCAGCAGCTTGGCCCTGTTCCACCAAGAGACCCAGTACTTC. This chain uses TRBV5-4 with TRBJ2-5; D gene ambiguous. The V and J ends lost 0 bases and 0 bases respectively, with 9 bases between them. The germline V gene encodes CDR1 SGHNT and CDR2 YYREEE (reference sequence). The CDR3 runs to 15 residues.

V and J are TRBV25-1 and TRBJ2-7; the match to TRBD1 covers 10 bases. Germline V lookup: CDR1 MGHDK, CDR2 SYGVNS. The CDR3 sequence is 16 residues long. Losses at the gene ends were 4 bases for V and 7 bases for J; bases not matched to a gene: 13. CDR3 residues: CASSGYRTGGSEEQYF. In nucleotides, the CDR3 is TGTGCCAGCAGTGGGTACCGGACAGGGGGATCGGAAGAGCAGTACTTC.

V gene TRBV29-1 combines with J gene TRBJ1-2; D gene uncertain. Trimming took off 3 bases at V and 7 bases at J, with 21 bases between the two ends. Per the germline V gene, CDR1 is SQVTM and CDR2 is ANQGSEA. The CDR3 totals 15 residues. The CDR3 sequence: CSVDPERALPGGYTF. The CDR3 region has the DNA TGCAGCGTTGACCCCGAGAGGGCACTGCCTGGTGGCTACACCTTC.

CDR3 in amino acids: CASSPLEGYEQYF. The CDR3 coding sequence is TGTGCCAGCAGTCCCTTGGAGGGCTACGAGCAGTACTTC. V is TRBV27 and J is TRBJ2-7; D might be TRBD2 (6 bases). CDR1 is MNHEY, CDR2 SMNVEV, per germline (reference sequence). V gave up 5 bases and J gave up 3 bases, with 11 bases separating them. This CDR3 is built from 13 residues.

The V and J genes are TRBV5-1 and TRBJ2-3, with a tentative D call TRBD2 (6 bases). Trimming stripped 0 bases from V and 4 bases from J, with 6 bases between. Germline CDR1 reads SGHRS; CDR2 reads YFSETQ. This CDR3 region has 13 residues. The CDR3, as DNA: TGCGCCAGCAGCTTGGGGGGGGCAGATACGCAGTATTTT. Protein product: CASSLGGADTQYF.

This chain joins TRBV18 and TRBJ2-3, with a weak D call TRBD2 (5 bases). The CDR3 has 14 amino acids. The V gene's germline CDR1 is KGHSH and CDR2 LQKENI. The V gene lost 3 bases and the J gene lost 3 bases, with 10 bases spanning the gap. CDR3 amino acids: CASSPPTRTDTQYF. The CDR3 nucleotides are TGTGCCAGCTCACCCCCCACTAGGACAGATACGCAGTATTTT. Complete variable domain (other parts from reference TRBV18 and TRBJ2-3): NAGVMQNPRHLVRRRGQEARLRCSPMKGHSHVYWYRQLPEEGLKFMVYLQKENIIDESGMPKERFSAEFPKEGPSILRIQQVVRGDSAAYFCASSPPTRTDTQYFGPGTRLTVL.

The V gene is TRBV30, the J gene TRBJ1-4; D unclear. Germline assignment: CDR1 GTSNPN and CDR2 SVGIG (reference sequence). The CDR3 spans 13 residues. This CDR3 is CAWCPAVNEKLFF. The CDR3 bases are TGTGCATGGTGTCCAGCGGTTAATGAAAAACTGTTTTTT.

The chain recombines TRBV6-1 with TRBJ1-1; 10 bases are shared with TRBD1. Germline assignment: CDR1 MNHNS and CDR2 SASEGT. This CDR3 has 16 amino acids. Trimming at V came to 2 bases and at J to 4 bases, leaving 7 bases not matched to a gene. CDR3 nucleotide sequence: TGTGCCAGCAGTGAACCCCGACAGGGGGCTGGCACTGAAGCTTTCTTT. Amino acids: CASSEPRQGAGTEAFF.

This chain joins TRBV5-4 and TRBJ2-1, with TRBD2 identical over 9 bases. The CDR3 totals 16 residues. J lost 0 bases, V lost 4 bases, and 5 bases had no gene match. Germline values: CDR1 SGHNT, CDR2 YYREEE (reference sequence). In nucleotides, the CDR3 is TGTGCCAGCAGCCTAGGGACTAGCAACTCCTACAATGAGCAGTTCTTC. Residues: CASSLGTSNSYNEQFF.

The V and J genes are TRBV19 and TRBJ1-5; 9 bases align to TRBD1. Germline values: CDR1 LNHDA, CDR2 SQIVND (reference sequence). The CDR3 is made up of 17 amino acids. Unmatched junction bases numbered 10, after V lost 7 bases and J lost 0 bases. The CDR3 coding sequence is TGTGCCAGTATTGAGGGACAGGGACAATATAGCAATCAGCCCCAGCATTTT. This codes for CASIEGQGQYSNQPQHF.

The CDR3 region has the DNA TGTGCCAGCAGTTTCTCCCGTAACTACGAGCAGTACTTC. The encoded protein is CASSFSRNYEQYF. The rearrangement uses TRBV27 and TRBJ2-7; D remains ambiguous. The V end lost 3 bases, the J end lost 3 bases, and 9 bases lay between the germline ends. This CDR3 is 13 amino acids long. Germline V gene lookup returns CDR1 MNHEY and CDR2 SMNVEV (reference sequence).

The rearrangement joins TRBV5-1 to TRBJ2-2; 12 bases fit TRBD2. The CDR3 runs to 17 residues. Looked up from germline, CDR1 is SGHRS and CDR2 is YFSETQ. With 1 base clipped from V and 1 base from J, the junction kept 2 bases outside the gene matches. The CDR3 DNA is TGCGCCAGCAGCTTGCTAGCGGGGGGGCAGAACACCGGGGAGCTGTTTTTT. Its protein product is CASSLLAGGQNTGELFF.

The chain uses TRBV25-1 and TRBJ1-1; D perhaps matches TRBD1 (6 bases). Germline assignment: CDR1 MGHDK and CDR2 SYGVNS. The V end was cut by 7 bases, the J end by 4 bases, with 13 bases between. This CDR3 is built from 13 residues. Written as DNA, the CDR3 is TGTGCCAGCAAGTACAGGGATGGCACTGAAGCTTTCTTT. Translated, it gives CASKYRDGTEAFF.

The V call is TRBV30, the J call TRBJ1-1; D gene uncertain. V was trimmed by 1 base and J by 3 bases, leaving 12 bases between them. This CDR3 has 14 amino acids. CDR1 and CDR2 (germline): GTSNPN, SVGIG (reference sequence). The chain's CDR3 is CAWSASGSYTEAFF. As DNA, the CDR3 is TGTGCCTGGAGTGCCTCGGGGAGCTACACTGAAGCTTTCTTT.

The rearrangement uses TRBV6-5 and TRBJ1-1; TRBD1 agrees at 10 bases. CDR3 length: 15 amino acids. Germline-derived CDR1 and CDR2 are MNHEY and SVGAGI. Unmatched junction bases numbered 1, after V lost 0 bases and J lost 3 bases. The CDR3 coding sequence is TGTGCCAGCAGTTACTCTGGACAGGGGGACACTGAAGCTTTCTTT. This codes for CASSYSGQGDTEAFF.

As concerns this clone: Because the CDR3 is missing its conserved closing phenylalanine or tryptophan, this is likely a read error. CDR3 nucleotides: TGTGCCAGCACCGGACAGGGGCTGAGCAATCAGCCCCAGCATTCT. It encodes CASTGQGLSNQPQHS. The chain employs TRBV6-1 and TRBJ1-5, with 9 bases lining up with TRBD1. The germline gives CDR1 MNHNS, CDR2 SASEGT. The CDR3 covers 15 residues. J was trimmed by 1 base and V by 7 bases; bases with no gene match: 5.

The chain recombines TRBV29-1 with TRBJ1-2, with TRBD1 matching over 8 bases. This CDR3 region has 12 residues. V was clipped by 5 bases and J by 4 bases; unmatched bases: 3. CDR1 and CDR2 from the germline V gene are SQVTM and ANQGSEA. CDR3 protein: CSVRQGLYGYTF. CDR3 nucleotide sequence: TGCAGCGTTCGACAGGGGCTCTATGGCTACACCTTC.

V is TRBV27 and J is TRBJ2-1, with TRBD2 matching 11 bases. The germline V gene has CDR1 MNHEY and CDR2 SMNVEV (reference sequence). Germline trimming cut 1 base from V and 10 bases from J; bases unmatched to any gene: 9. The CDR3 is 16 amino acids. This chain's CDR3 is CASSLYGTSGLGEQFF. CDR3 nucleotide sequence: TGTGCCAGCAGTTTATACGGGACTAGCGGCCTAGGGGAGCAGTTCTTC.

The CDR3 DNA reads as TGTGCCAGCAGCTTAGCTTGGCGGAATGAGCAGTTCTTC. Translation: CASSLAWRNEQFF. The V gene is TRBV7-3, the J gene TRBJ2-1, with no clear D. Per germline, CDR1 SGHTA and CDR2 FQGTGA. The CDR3 totals 13 residues. V lost 2 bases to trimming and J lost 7 bases, with 9 bases between them.

A word on this clone: Germline is not matched at one junction end, which may reflect a read error. This rearrangement joins TRBV7-9 to TRBJ2-5; perhaps TRBD2 as D (6 bases). Germline loops: CDR1 SEHNR, CDR2 FQNEAQ (reference sequence). The CDR3 totals 15 residues. The CDR3: CASSLGGGRQGTQYF. The DNA of the CDR3 is TGTGCCAGCAGCTTAGGAGGAGGGAGGCAAGGGACCCAGTACTTC. The whole variable domain, filled in from reference TRBV7-9 and TRBJ2-5, reads DTGVSQNPRHKITKRGQNVTFRCDPISEHNRLYWYRQTLGQGPEFLTYFQNEAQLEKSRLLSDRFSAERPKGSFSTLEIQRTEQGDSAMYLCASSLGGGRQGTQYFGPGTRLLVL.

This chain connects TRBV9 to TRBJ1-6; D perhaps matches TRBD1 (6 bases). Trimming left V 1 base short and J 8 bases short, with 13 bases between. The CDR3 has 15 amino acids. Germline CDR1 is SGDLS and CDR2 is YYNGEE. CDR3 in DNA: TGTGCCAGCAGCGTATTGGACAGTTCCTATTCACCCCTCCACTTT. Encoded protein: CASSVLDSSYSPLHF.

V usage is TRBV10-1 and J usage is TRBJ1-1; 9 bases align to TRBD1. Trimming took 2 bases from V and 10 from J; bases not matched to a gene: 5. Germline loops: CDR1 WNHNN, CDR2 SYGVQD (reference sequence). The CDR3 has 13 amino acids. The CDR3 here is CASSEVPGQGAFF. CDR3 nucleotides: TGCGCCAGCAGTGAGGTCCCGGGACAGGGAGCTTTCTTT.

The rearrangement joins TRBV6-5 to TRBJ1-2; 9 positions match TRBD1. The CDR3 is 16 amino acids. Trimming cost V 2 bases and J 5 bases; bases outside gene matches: 9. Germline CDR1 MNHEY, CDR2 SVGAGI. CDR3 amino acids: CASSYTGGLLRYGYTF. CDR3 sequence (DNA): TGTGCCAGCAGTTACACAGGGGGCCTGCTTCGGTATGGCTACACCTTC.

The V and J genes are TRBV30 and TRBJ1-1; D might be TRBD1 (5 bases). Germline V lookup: CDR1 GTSNPN, CDR2 SVGIG (reference sequence). The CDR3 has 13 amino acids. The V end lost 6 bases, the J end lost 2 bases, and 13 bases lay between the germline ends. CDR3 nucleotide sequence: TGTGCCTGCGCAGGGATAGGAAACACTGAAGCTTTCTTT. Its protein product is CACAGIGNTEAFF.

The chain carries TRBV2 and TRBJ2-5, with 11 bases matching TRBD2. Trimming removed 7 bases from V and 3 bases from J; junction bases left unmatched: 4. CDR1 and CDR2 from the germline V gene are SNHLY and FYNNEI. The CDR3 totals 14 residues. The CDR3 loop reads CASKIAGGEETQYF. CDR3 bases: TGTGCCAGCAAGATAGCGGGAGGGGAAGAGACCCAGTACTTC.

As for this clone: A junction end diverges from the germline sequence, so it may reflect a read error. The rearrangement links TRBV9 to TRBJ1-1; D gene unclear. Germline V gene sequence: CDR1 SGDLS, CDR2 YYNGEE. This CDR3 is built from 10 residues. The CDR3 nucleotides read TGTGCCAGCAGCGCCTCGGTGGGCGGGTTT. Translation gives CASSASVGGF.

This chain uses TRBV5-6 with TRBJ1-1; D may be TRBD1 (5 bases). The CDR3 sequence is 16 residues long. Germline V gene lookup returns CDR1 SGHDT and CDR2 YYEEEE. Trimming cost V 4 bases and J 0 bases, with 16 bases left between them. The CDR3: CASSLGRTTMNTEAFF. CDR3 sequence (DNA): TGTGCCAGCAGCCTCGGGCGGACAACCATGAACACTGAAGCTTTCTTT.

This chain connects TRBV15 to TRBJ2-4, with TRBD2 matching over 12 bases. The V gene end was trimmed by 3 bases and the J gene end by 0 bases; junction bases not matched to a gene: 12. Looked up from germline, CDR1 is LNHNV and CDR2 is YYDKDF (reference sequence). This CDR3 is 20 amino acids long. CDR3 in DNA: TGTGCCACCAGCAGGGGCCGAGGACTAGCGGGAAGTCTAGCCAAAAACATTCAGTACTTC. Protein product: CATSRGRGLAGSLAKNIQYF. Based on the CDR3 plus reference TRBV15 and TRBJ2-4, the full variable domain is DAMVIQNPRYQVTQFGKPVTLSCSQTLNHNVMYWYQQKSSQAPKLLFHYYDKDFNNEADTPDNFQSRRPNTSFCFLDIRSPGLGDTAMYLCATSRGRGLAGSLAKNIQYFGAGTRLSVL.

This chain joins TRBV19 and TRBJ1-2; possible D gene TRBD1, 5 bases. The V gene lost 3 bases and the J gene lost 4 bases, with 15 bases spanning the gap. Germline V gene lookup returns CDR1 LNHDA and CDR2 SQIVND (reference sequence). The CDR3 has 15 residues. The DNA for the CDR3 is TGTGCCAGTAGTATTGGAGCAGACAGTGGCTATGGCTACACCTTC. Translating gives CASSIGADSGYGYTF.

The gene calls are TRBV30 and TRBJ1-2; 10 positions match TRBD1. The germline gives CDR1 GTSNPN, CDR2 SVGIG (reference sequence). Trimming took 2 bases from V and 7 from J; bases not matched to a gene: 4. The CDR3 is 13 residues long. This chain's CDR3 is CAWSRDRGGGYTF. CDR3 DNA: TGTGCCTGGAGTAGGGACAGGGGAGGTGGCTACACCTTC.

The V gene is TRBV30, the J gene TRBJ2-7; D might be TRBD1 (6 bases). Trimming removed 0 bases at V and 5 bases at J, with 14 bases between. CDR3 length: 14 amino acids. In germline, CDR1 is GTSNPN, CDR2 SVGIG (reference sequence). The CDR3 region is CAWSVIGRGHEQYF. The CDR3 nucleotides read TGTGCCTGGAGTGTAATAGGCAGGGGACACGAGCAGTACTTC.